The rows below give T cell receptor beta chains drawn from one sample of a study of graft-versus-host responses after intestinal transplantation. The data were produced by immunoSEQ multiplex PCR, yet TCRdb's version contains in-frame clones alone and is incomplete. The sample has more than 65,000 clones; about 89% are singletons. These receptors have no identified antigens. This material consisted of unstimulated CD4+ T cells sorted from spleen or lymph node cells, taken before intestinal transplant. The receptor source for this set is a human donor who received an intestinal transplant. The CDR3 runs from the conserved cysteine through the conserved F or W. A D gene is named only where the DNA matches it firmly. Size is omitted from some rows. Given values are once, few, many or a class for expanded clones.

D: -
size: -
J: TRBJ1-1
V: TRBV7-2
DNA: TGTGCCAGCAGCCCTTACAAGAACACTGAAGCTTTCTTT
CDR3: CASSPYKNTEAFF

D: TRBD1
size: few
J: TRBJ1-3
V: TRBV28
DNA: TGTGCCAGCAGTTTAGTAGGGGGCCGCCTTGGAAACACCATATATTTT
CDR3: CASSLVGGRLGNTIYF

D: TRBD1
size: -
J: TRBJ1-5
V: TRBV6-5
DNA: TGTGCCAGCAGTTATAGGACAGGGCATCAGCCCCAGCATTTT
CDR3: CASSYRTGHQPQHF

D: TRBD1
size: -
J: TRBJ2-7
V: TRBV5-1
DNA: TGCGCCAGCAGCTTGAGCCGTGTGCCGGGGACAGGGGGCCACGAGCAGTACTTC
CDR3: CASSLSRVPGTGGHEQYF

D: TRBD2
size: few
J: TRBJ2-7
V: TRBV7-9
DNA: TGTGCCAGCAGCACCAGACTAGCGGGAGGCCGCTACGAGCAGTACTTC
CDR3: CASSTRLAGGRYEQYF

D: -
size: -
J: TRBJ1-1
V: TRBV5-1
DNA: TGCGCCAGCAGCTTGGGGGAGTTGGGGAGTGGAGCTTTCTTT
CDR3: CASSLGELGSGAFF

D: TRBD1
size: -
J: TRBJ2-1
V: TRBV7-3
DNA: TGTGCCAGCAGCTTAGGGTTTTCACAGGGGGACAATGAGCAGTTCTTC
CDR3: CASSLGFSQGDNEQFF

D: TRBD1
size: -
J: TRBJ1-2
V: TRBV6-1
DNA: TGTGCCAGCAGTGCCGGGACAGGGGGGATCGCAGGGTATGGCTACACCTTC
CDR3: CASSAGTGGIAGYGYTF

D: -
size: -
J: TRBJ2-3
V: TRBV5-1
DNA: TGCGCCAGCAGCTTGCCTGAGGCCAGGGCCCCTCGCGCCACAGATACGCAGTATTTT
CDR3: CASSLPEARAPRATDTQYF

D: -
size: -
J: TRBJ1-6
V: TRBV15
DNA: TGTGCCACCAGCAGAGAAACCGGAGATAATTCACCCCTCCACTTT
CDR3: CATSRETGDNSPLHF

D: -
size: once
J: TRBJ1-2
V: TRBV5-5
DNA: TGTGCCAGCAGCTTGTTCACGGAGCCCTATGGCTACACCTTC
CDR3: CASSLFTEPYGYTF

D: TRBD2
size: few
J: TRBJ2-7
V: TRBV7-9
DNA: TGTGCCAGCAGCCACCAGCGGGGTTGGAACGAGCAGTACTTC
CDR3: CASSHQRGWNEQYF

D: -
size: -
J: TRBJ1-5
V: TRBV28
DNA: TGTGCCAGCAGTGTAATCAGGGGCGACGATCAGCCCCAGCATTTT
CDR3: CASSVIRGDDQPQHF

D: TRBD2
size: -
J: TRBJ2-5
V: TRBV5-4
DNA: TGTGCCAGCAGCAGGGGACTAGACCAAGAGACCCAGTACTTC
CDR3: CASSRGLDQETQYF

D: -
size: once
J: TRBJ2-2
V: TRBV5-4
DNA: TGTGCCAGCAGCTTGATTGGTCTAGCGTCGGAGCTGTTTTTT
CDR3: CASSLIGLASELFF